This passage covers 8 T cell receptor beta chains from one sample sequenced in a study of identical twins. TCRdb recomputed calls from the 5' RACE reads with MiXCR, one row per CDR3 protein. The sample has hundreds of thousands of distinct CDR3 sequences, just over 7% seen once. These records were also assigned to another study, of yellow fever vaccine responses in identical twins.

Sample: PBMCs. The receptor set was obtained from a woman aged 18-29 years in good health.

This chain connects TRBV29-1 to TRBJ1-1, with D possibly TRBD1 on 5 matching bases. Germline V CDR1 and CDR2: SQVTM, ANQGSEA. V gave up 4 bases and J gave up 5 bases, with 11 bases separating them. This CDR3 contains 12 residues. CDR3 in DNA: TGCAGCGTTGCAGGGATGGGGACTGAAGCTTTCTTT. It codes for CSVAGMGTEAFF.

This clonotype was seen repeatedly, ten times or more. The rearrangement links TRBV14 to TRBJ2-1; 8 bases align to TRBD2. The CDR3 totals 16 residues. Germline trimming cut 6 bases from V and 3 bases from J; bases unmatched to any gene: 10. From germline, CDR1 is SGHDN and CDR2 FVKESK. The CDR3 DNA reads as TGTGCCAGCAGTCCTGTTACGGGAGGGGACTACAATGAGCAGTTCTTC. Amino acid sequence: CASSPVTGGDYNEQFF.

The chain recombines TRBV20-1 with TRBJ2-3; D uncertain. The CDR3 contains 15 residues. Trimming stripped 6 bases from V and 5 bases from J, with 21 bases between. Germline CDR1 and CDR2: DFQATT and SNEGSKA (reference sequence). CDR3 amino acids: CSAQRLGIGRDTQYF. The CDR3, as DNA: TGCAGTGCCCAAAGGCTGGGGATAGGACGAGATACGCAGTATTTT.

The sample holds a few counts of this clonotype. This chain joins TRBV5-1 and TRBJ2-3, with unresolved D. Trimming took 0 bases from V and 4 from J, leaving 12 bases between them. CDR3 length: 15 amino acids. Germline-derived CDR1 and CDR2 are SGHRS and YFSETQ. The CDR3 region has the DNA TGCGCCAGCAGCTTGGATAATGGGATAGCAGATACGCAGTATTTT. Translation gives CASSLDNGIADTQYF.

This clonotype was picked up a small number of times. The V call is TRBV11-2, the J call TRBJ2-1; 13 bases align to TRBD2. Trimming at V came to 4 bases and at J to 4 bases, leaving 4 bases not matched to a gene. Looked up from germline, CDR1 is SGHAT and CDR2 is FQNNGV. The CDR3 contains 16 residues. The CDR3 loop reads CASSSGLAGTYNEQFF. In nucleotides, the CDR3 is TGTGCCAGCAGCTCGGGACTAGCGGGGACTTACAATGAGCAGTTCTTC.

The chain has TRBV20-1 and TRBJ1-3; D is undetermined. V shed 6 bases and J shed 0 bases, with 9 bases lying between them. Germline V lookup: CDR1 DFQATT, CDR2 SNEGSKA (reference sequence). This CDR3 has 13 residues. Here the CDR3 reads CSAESISGNTIYF. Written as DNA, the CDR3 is TGCAGTGCCGAGTCGATCTCTGGAAACACCATATATTTT.

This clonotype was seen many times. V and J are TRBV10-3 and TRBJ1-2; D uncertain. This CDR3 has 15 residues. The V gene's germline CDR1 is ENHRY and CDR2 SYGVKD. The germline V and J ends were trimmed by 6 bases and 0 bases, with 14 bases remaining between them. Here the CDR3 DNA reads TGTGCCATCAGCGCGACGGACCTCACTAACTATGGCTACACCTTC. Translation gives CAISATDLTNYGYTF.

CDR3 loop: CSAYPRAGGISTEAFF. The CDR3 DNA is TGCAGTGCCTACCCGAGGGCAGGGGGCATAAGCACTGAAGCTTTCTTT. The chain links TRBV20-1 to TRBJ1-1; 8 positions match TRBD1. With V trimmed by 6 bases and J by 4 bases, 16 bases remained unmatched. CDR1 and CDR2 from the germline V gene are DFQATT and SNEGSKA (reference sequence). CDR3 size: 16 residues.